The 31 T cell receptor beta chains below were found in one sample sequenced in a study of T cells expressing NK-cell markers. No DNA is given; TCRdb re-called the 5' RACE reads and lists each CDR3 protein once. With a few hundred thousand distinct CDR3 sequences in the sample, the ten largest clones hold under 4.5%. The material sequenced was blood T cells: a sorted CD56 or NKG2C T cell subset, CD4+ or CD8+ T cells, or bulk PBMC T cells (not recorded which). These receptors originate from a man aged 18-30 years in good health.

V usage is TRBV27 and J usage is TRBJ2-1; no DNA is available, so the TRBD1 call from TCRdb remains unchecked. The CDR3 is 13 residues long. The germline V gene has CDR1 MNHEY and CDR2 SMNVEV (reference sequence). CDR3 in amino acids: CASSAGHRMGQFF.

This chain uses TRBV19 with TRBJ2-1; absent DNA, TCRdb's TRBD1 call cannot be checked. Germline lookup yields CDR1 LNHDA and CDR2 SQIVND (reference sequence). The CDR3 totals 17 residues. CDR3 in amino acids: CASSPPPGPRGYNEQFF.

J is TRBJ2-7 and V is TRBV6-1; TCRdb's D gene call, TRBD1, goes unchecked for lack of DNA. This CDR3 region has 15 residues. Germline CDR1 is MNHNS and CDR2 is SASEGT. CDR3 residues: CASSRLSRVIYEQYF.

CDR3 sequence: CAWSDIVQGHLQLFF. The chain links TRBV30 to TRBJ2-2; TCRdb calls TRBD1, which cannot be checked without DNA. Germline assignment: CDR1 GTSNPN and CDR2 SVGIG (reference sequence). The CDR3 runs 15 residues.

The V call is TRBV11-3, the J call TRBJ2-6; no DNA is available, so the TRBD1 call from TCRdb remains unchecked. The CDR3 has 21 residues. From germline, CDR1 is SGHNT and CDR2 YENEEA. CDR3 sequence reads: CASSSRPASGTSFPGANVLTF. Complete variable domain (other parts from reference TRBV11-3 and TRBJ2-6): EAGVVQSPRYKIIEKKQPVAFWCNPISGHNTLYWYLQNLGQGPELLIRYENEEAVDDSQLPKDRFSAERLKGVDSTLKIQPAELGDSAVYLCASSSRPASGTSFPGANVLTFGAGSRLTVL.

This sequence joins TRBV5-1 and TRBJ2-2. CDR1 and CDR2 from the germline V gene are SGHRS and YFSETQ. The CDR3 contains 14 residues. The CDR3 reads CASGETENTGELFF.

The chain has TRBV12-3 or TRBV12-4 and TRBJ2-6. The CDR3 contains 13 residues. CDR3 sequence reads: CASRTSGANVLTF.

This rearrangement joins TRBV7-9 to TRBJ2-3. Germline CDR1 reads SEHNR; CDR2 reads FQNEAQ (reference sequence). CDR3 length equals 14 residues. CDR3 in amino acids: CASSAESSTDTQYF.

The CDR3 protein is CASSYSIGIRTRTGELFF. The J gene is TRBJ2-2, the V gene TRBV6-2 or TRBV6-3. Germline CDR1 and CDR2: MNHEY and SVGEGT. This CDR3 comprises 18 residues.

The chain has TRBV5-1 and TRBJ2-1. Germline CDR1 and CDR2: SGHRS and YFSETQ. The CDR3 loop spans 15 amino acids. CDR3 sequence: CASSLEIDTYNEQFF. The full variable domain, in which reference TRBV5-1 and TRBJ2-1 provide the parts outside the CDR3, is KAGVTQTPRYLIKTRGQQVTLSCSPISGHRSVSWYQQTPGQGLQFLFEYFSETQRNKGNFPGRFSGRQFSNSRSEMNVSTLELGDSALYLCASSLEIDTYNEQFFGPGTRLTVL.

V and J are TRBV9 and TRBJ2-7; as DNA is missing, the TRBD2 call by TCRdb cannot be tested. The CDR3 contains 13 residues. Germline V lookup: CDR1 SGDLS, CDR2 YYNGEE. The CDR3 here is CASSELADYEQYF.

The chain recombines TRBV7-8 with TRBJ2-3. This CDR3 has 13 residues. CDR1 is SGHVS and CDR2 is FQNEAQ in the germline V gene. The chain's CDR3 is CASSLARWDTQYF.

The chain carries TRBV5-1 and TRBJ1-5. This CDR3 is built from 13 residues. CDR1 and CDR2 (germline): SGHRS, YFSETQ. CDR3 sequence: CASSQEHNQPQHF.

V usage is TRBV5-1 and J usage is TRBJ1-5; the TCRdb D gene call, TRBD1, has no DNA to confirm it. This CDR3 has 17 residues. Germline V gene data show CDR1 as SGHRS and CDR2 as YFSETQ. CDR3 in amino acids: CASSPGPLGEGNQPQHF.

The V call is TRBV29-1, the J call TRBJ2-5; TCRdb gives TRBD1 as the D gene, but with no DNA this cannot be confirmed. This CDR3 comprises 11 residues. The germline gives CDR1 SQVTM, CDR2 ANQGSEA. The CDR3: CSAREAETQYF.

The V gene is TRBV6-4, the J gene TRBJ2-1; without DNA, the TCRdb call of TRBD2 cannot be checked. This CDR3 region has 15 residues. The germline V gene encodes CDR1 MRHNA and CDR2 SNTAGT. The CDR3 loop is CASSEQPGLPGEQFF.

This rearrangement joins TRBV7-6 to TRBJ2-5. The germline V gene has CDR1 SGHVS and CDR2 FNYEAQ. The CDR3 is 14 amino acids. The CDR3 here is CASSSQEIRETQYF.

The chain joins TRBV20-1 to TRBJ2-5; the D call from TCRdb, TRBD1, cannot be confirmed without DNA. Germline values: CDR1 DFQATT, CDR2 SNEGSKA (reference sequence). This CDR3 comprises 13 residues. The CDR3 loop is CSIAGLGEETQYF.

V usage is TRBV15 and J usage is TRBJ2-2; without DNA, the TCRdb call of TRBD1 cannot be checked. Germline CDR1 and CDR2: LNHNV and YYDKDF (reference sequence). The CDR3 is 14 amino acids. This CDR3 is CATPGQGSTGELFF.

The genes are TRBV4-2 and TRBJ2-7; the D call of TRBD1 rests on TCRdb alone, since no DNA is present to check it. This CDR3 is 17 amino acids long. Looked up from germline, CDR1 is LGHNA and CDR2 is YNFKEQ. The CDR3 loop reads CASTGGQGFSPSYEQYF.

The rearrangement links TRBV6-2 or TRBV6-3 to TRBJ2-1; TCRdb's D gene call, TRBD2, goes unchecked for lack of DNA. The CDR3 is 14 residues long. Germline assignment: CDR1 MNHEY and CDR2 SVGEGT. The CDR3 sequence: CASSRTRISNEQFF.

The rearrangement uses TRBV29-1 and TRBJ2-1. The CDR3 has 12 residues. Germline CDR1 is SQVTM and CDR2 is ANQGSEA. The CDR3 sequence: CSVEDLGNEQFF.

This chain joins TRBV12-3 or TRBV12-4 and TRBJ1-1; TCRdb reports TRBD1, a call that lacks DNA to check it against. The CDR3 consists of 16 residues. The CDR3 sequence: CASNPGQGAGATEAFF.

The CDR3 here is CASSLRQPTDTQYF. This rearrangement joins TRBV7-2 to TRBJ2-3; the TCRdb D gene call, TRBD1, has no DNA to confirm it. The V gene's germline CDR1 is SGHTA and CDR2 FQGNSA. The CDR3 loop spans 14 amino acids.

This chain uses TRBV5-6 with TRBJ1-1. This CDR3 has 12 residues. Looked up from germline, CDR1 is SGHDT and CDR2 is YYEEEE. The CDR3 sequence is CASSFFAAQAFF. The complete variable domain, with remaining parts taken from reference TRBV5-6 and TRBJ1-1, reads DAGVTQSPTHLIKTRGQQVTLRCSPKSGHDTVSWYQQALGQGPQFIFQYYEEEERQRGNFPDRFSGHQFPNYSSELNVNALLLGDSALYLCASSFFAAQAFFGQGTRLTVV.

The chain uses TRBV5-1 and TRBJ2-3; no DNA is available, so the TRBD1 call from TCRdb remains unchecked. CDR1 SGHRS and CDR2 YFSETQ come from the germline V gene. The CDR3 runs to 15 residues. The CDR3 sequence: CASSWRQGRPDTQYF.

The gene calls are TRBV5-5 and TRBJ2-1. Germline lookup yields CDR1 SGHKS and CDR2 YYEKEE (reference sequence). CDR3 length: 14 amino acids. Here the CDR3 reads CASIPSVSYNEQFF.

This rearrangement joins TRBV18 to TRBJ2-1. CDR1 and CDR2 from the germline V gene are KGHSH and LQKENI. This CDR3 is built from 15 residues. CDR3 residues: CASSASDQLHNEQFF.

The chain is built from TRBV12-3 or TRBV12-4 and TRBJ2-1; TCRdb's assignment of TRBD2 cannot be checked, as there is no DNA. The CDR3 runs to 15 residues. The CDR3 loop is CASSQTSGKSNEQFF.

The gene calls are TRBV12-3 or TRBV12-4 and TRBJ2-1; without DNA, the TCRdb call of TRBD1 cannot be checked. There are 13 residues in the CDR3. The CDR3 region is CASTNGGGIEQFF.

V is TRBV29-1 and J is TRBJ1-1; TCRdb designates TRBD1, a call that cannot be tested without DNA. Germline values: CDR1 SQVTM, CDR2 ANQGSEA. The CDR3 is 12 residues long. The chain's CDR3 is CSAEGGAAKGFF.